The next 15 T cell receptor beta chains were all read from a single sample in a study of PD-1 blockade in classical Hodgkin lymphoma. Repertoires were generated with immunoSEQ multiplex PCR, while TCRdb's copy carries only in-frame clones and drops some. The repertoire has approximately 100,000 clones, 85% to 90% of them found once; the top ten carry more than 6.5%. Each patient's relapse followed autologous stem cell transplantation, and brentuximab vedotin exposure varied. The sample was peripheral blood mononuclear cells (PBMCs), taken before the second cycle of nivolumab. Every receptor here comes from a human donor with classical Hodgkin lymphoma.

This CDR3 reads CASSLASGGAGSNEQFF. In DNA, the CDR3 is TGTGCCAGCAGTTTAGCGAGCGGGGGGGCCGGGTCCAATGAGCAGTTCTTC. The J gene is TRBJ2-1, the V gene TRBV27, with TRBD2 matching over 10 bases. Per germline, CDR1 MNHEY and CDR2 SMNVEV (reference sequence). V shed 2 bases, J shed 6 bases, and the junction held 10 bases outside the gene matches. This CDR3 comprises 17 residues.

The rearrangement links TRBV30 to TRBJ2-2, with D possibly called TRBD1 or TRBD2 (5 bases each). This CDR3 has 14 residues. Trimming removed 2 bases from V and 0 bases from J, with 7 bases in between. Per germline, CDR1 GTSNPN and CDR2 SVGIG (reference sequence). The CDR3 spells CAWSKGPNTGELFF. Written as DNA, the CDR3 is TGTGCCTGGAGTAAGGGACCGAACACCGGGGAGCTGTTTTTT.

Details on this clone: The sample carries other DNA sequences with the same CDR3. CDR3 DNA sequence: TGTGCCAGCAGTGGCCCGTACAATGAGCAGTTCTTC. Translating gives CASSGPYNEQFF. The V call is TRBV28, the J call TRBJ2-1, with D unclear. Deletions cut 5 bases from V and 4 bases from J, with 6 bases between. The germline V gene has CDR1 MDHEN and CDR2 SYDVKM. This CDR3 region has 12 residues. Full variable domain (outside the CDR3, taken from reference TRBV28 and TRBJ2-1): DVKVTQSSRYLVKRTGEKVFLECVQDMDHENMFWYRQDPGLGLRLIYFSYDVKMKEKGDIPEGYSVSREKKERFSLILESASTNQTSMYLCASSGPYNEQFFGPGTRLTVL.

The rearrangement joins TRBV30 to TRBJ2-2; maybe TRBD1 (5 bases). The CDR3 sequence is 17 residues long. Per germline, CDR1 GTSNPN and CDR2 SVGIG (reference sequence). The germline V and J ends were trimmed by 3 bases and 0 bases, with 17 bases remaining between them. The DNA for the CDR3 is TGTGCCTGGAGACCGGACATAGGGTGGGCGAACACCGGGGAGCTGTTTTTT. It encodes CAWRPDIGWANTGELFF.

This clone was found once. The chain uses TRBV19 and TRBJ1-4; weak D call: TRBD1 (5 bases). The CDR3 has 17 residues. Trimming stripped 3 bases from V and 5 bases from J, with 19 bases between. CDR1 and CDR2 (germline): LNHDA, SQIVND (reference sequence). CDR3 protein: CASSMTHPGPPNEKLFF. As DNA, the CDR3 is TGTGCCAGTAGTATGACACACCCGGGACCACCAAATGAAAAACTGTTTTTT.

This clone appeared a single time. The chain couples TRBV29-1 to TRBJ2-7; D is unclear. Germline V gene lookup returns CDR1 SQVTM and CDR2 ANQGSEA. Deletions cut 3 bases from V and 3 bases from J, with 6 bases between. This CDR3 region has 11 residues. The CDR3 nucleotides are TGCAGCGTTGAGTGGGGCTACGAGCAGTACTTC. Its translation is CSVEWGYEQYF.

The V gene is TRBV28, the J gene TRBJ2-5; 7 bases are shared with TRBD2. The CDR3 length is 14 residues. Trimming at V came to 0 bases and at J to 5 bases, leaving 3 bases not matched to a gene. Germline-derived CDR1 and CDR2 are MDHEN and SYDVKM. The chain's CDR3 is CASSLWGRGETQYF. CDR3 sequence (DNA): TGTGCCAGCAGTTTATGGGGGCGGGGGGAGACCCAGTACTTC.

V gene TRBV2 combines with J gene TRBJ2-1; TRBD1 is a possible D gene (5 bases). V lost 7 bases and J lost 2, with 6 bases in between. The CDR3 consists of 12 residues. Per germline, CDR1 SNHLY and CDR2 FYNNEI. CDR3 coding DNA: TGTGCCAGCAAGGGGACCTACAATGAGCAGTTCTTC. Translated: CASKGTYNEQFF.

CDR3 sequence (DNA): TGTGCCAGTACAGAGAGACAGGGGTATTACGAGCAGTACTTC. Encoded protein: CASTERQGYYEQYF. This chain connects TRBV19 to TRBJ2-7, with 8 positions matching TRBD1. The CDR3 extends over 14 amino acids. Germline CDR1 is LNHDA and CDR2 is SQIVND (reference sequence). The V and J ends lost 7 bases and 4 bases, in that order; junction bases with no gene match: 9.

This clone was counted only a few times. This rearrangement joins TRBV6-6 to TRBJ2-5; D is undetermined. The CDR3 covers 15 residues. CDR1 and CDR2 from the germline V gene are MNHNY and SVGAGI (reference sequence). Trimming removed 2 bases from V and 3 bases from J, with 13 bases in between. For the CDR3, the DNA is TGTGCCAGCAGTTACGAGACCCTCGGCGAAGAGACCCAGTACTTC. Protein sequence: CASSYETLGEETQYF.

The chain carries TRBV9 and TRBJ1-2; 9 nucleotides match TRBD1. This CDR3 is built from 14 residues. V trimming: 5 bases; J trimming: 3 bases; junction bases outside the gene matches: 5. Per germline, CDR1 SGDLS and CDR2 YYNGEE. CDR3: CASSPDRGYYGYTF. In DNA, the CDR3 is TGTGCCAGCAGTCCAGACAGGGGGTACTATGGCTACACCTTC.

Only one count was recorded for this clone. The rearrangement joins TRBV25-1 to TRBJ2-7, with no clear D. V dropped 8 bases and J dropped 1 base, with 15 bases sitting between them. The CDR3 has 14 residues. The germline V gene encodes CDR1 MGHDK and CDR2 SYGVNS. As DNA, the CDR3 is TGTGCCAGCGGAACCTTGGATCCTTCCTACGAGCAGTACTTC. This sequence encodes CASGTLDPSYEQYF.

This clone has a single count. The chain employs TRBV5-6 and TRBJ1-1; D might be TRBD1 (5 bases). Germline V gene sequence: CDR1 SGHDT, CDR2 YYEEEE. V was cut by 5 bases and J by 0 bases, with 11 bases left in between. There are 14 residues in the CDR3. CDR3 nucleotides: TGTGCCAGCAGGACAGTACTAATGAACACTGAAGCTTTCTTT. Its translation: CASRTVLMNTEAFF.

This clone is a singleton in its sample. This rearrangement joins TRBV11-2 to TRBJ2-3; TRBD2 matches at 12 bases. CDR1 is SGHAT and CDR2 is FQNNGV in the germline V gene. The ends lost 6 bases at V and 5 bases at J; junction bases unmatched: 6. The CDR3 is made up of 15 amino acids. DNA of the CDR3: TGTGCCAGCAGGTTACTAGCGGGGGGTTTAGATACGCAGTATTTT. It specifies CASRLLAGGLDTQYF.

V is TRBV5-6 and J is TRBJ2-5; 9 nucleotides align to TRBD1. This CDR3 has 14 residues. V trimming: 0 bases; J trimming: 7 bases; junction bases outside the gene matches: 4. Germline assignment: CDR1 SGHDT and CDR2 YYEEEE. CDR3 protein: CASSLDRGQGTQYF. CDR3 DNA: TGTGCCAGCAGCTTGGACAGGGGGCAGGGGACCCAGTACTTC.